The rows below give T cell receptor beta chains drawn from one sample of a study of cytomegalovirus exposure and HLA in healthy donors. The method was immunoSEQ multiplex PCR; TCRdb's version includes in-frame clones alone and lacks a portion of them. The table includes 150,000 to 200,000 clones, about four fifths detected once. The sequenced sample was PBMCs. These receptors originate from a man younger than 40 in good health and CMV-seropositive. Both conserved end residues are part of each CDR3. A D gene is named only where the DNA matches it firmly. Clone size is shown for a subset of rows, as once, few, many or a class of expanded clone.

. TRBJ1-1 14 TRBV7-2 . CASSLGHLNTEAFF TGTGCCAGCAGCTTGGGACACCTGAACACTGAAGCTTTCTTT
. TRBJ2-3 15 TRBV2 TRBD2 CASSVLAGATDTQYF TGTGCCAGCAGTGTCTTAGCGGGGGCAACAGATACGCAGTATTTT
. TRBJ1-2 14 TRBV29-1 TRBD1 CSVPGQGSTYGYTF TGCAGCGTACCGGGACAGGGGTCGACCTATGGCTACACCTTC
. TRBJ2-1 22 TRBV7-4 TRBD2 CASSRPGLAGAPPPSSYNEQFF TGTGCCAGCAGCCGCCCGGGACTAGCGGGAGCGCCCCCCCCCAGCTCCTACAATGAGCAGTTCTTC
. TRBJ2-7 13 TRBV5-1 TRBD1 CASSQGQPYEQYF TGCGCCAGCTCCCAGGGACAGCCCTACGAGCAGTACTTC
. TRBJ2-7 12 TRBV6-5 . CASSYPRGEQYF TGTGCCAGCAGTTACCCCAGGGGCGAGCAGTACTTC
. TRBJ1-3 19 TRBV5-1 . CASSWGSGSLGLNGNTIYF TGCGCCAGCAGCTGGGGAAGCGGTTCTCTGGGTTTGAACGGAAACACCATATATTTT
once TRBJ1-2 13 TRBV28 . CASSPGGAYGYTF TGTGCCAGCAGCCCCGGGGGGGCATATGGCTACACCTTC
. TRBJ2-7 14 TRBV5-1 . CASSLAGSYYEQYF TGCGCCAGCAGCTTGGCAGGGTCATACTACGAGCAGTACTTC
. TRBJ1-1 16 TRBV21-1 . CASSPKSGARHTEAFF TGTGCCAGCAGTCCCAAAAGCGGGGCGCGCCACACTGAAGCTTTCTTT
. TRBJ1-2 13 TRBV27 TRBD1 CASQGARGYGYTF TGTGCCAGTCAGGGGGCGCGCGGCTATGGCTACACCTTC
once TRBJ2-1 15 TRBV28 TRBD1 CASSRGGTGGLEQFF TGTGCCAGCAGCCGTGGGGGGACAGGGGGCCTTGAGCAGTTCTTC
. TRBJ1-1 13 TRBV11-3 . CASSLVQGTEAFF TGTGCCAGCAGCTTAGTCCAGGGCACTGAAGCTTTCTTT
. TRBJ2-2 15 TRBV7-9 TRBD2 CASSLLAGVTGELFF TGTGCCAGCAGCTTATTAGCGGGAGTTACCGGGGAGCTGTTTTTT
. TRBJ2-7 13 TRBV13 . CASSLGHQGEQYF TGTGCCAGCAGCTTAGGCCATCAGGGCGAGCAGTACTTC
. TRBJ2-4 13 TRBV5-4 TRBD2 CASSLVAGGIQYF TGTGCCAGCAGCTTGGTAGCGGGGGGCATTCAGTACTTC
. TRBJ2-1 18 TRBV10-3 TRBD2 CAISDPGVLAGNYNEQFF TGTGCCATCAGTGACCCGGGAGTACTAGCGGGAAACTACAATGAGCAGTTCTTC
. TRBJ2-5 15 TRBV19 TRBD2 CASSVGWGGQETQYF TGTGCCAGTAGTGTGGGGTGGGGGGGCCAAGAGACCCAGTACTTC
. TRBJ2-7 12 TRBV13 . CASSLQRDEQYF TGTGCCAGCAGCTTACAACGAGACGAGCAGTACTTC
. TRBJ1-1 13 TRBV6-5 TRBD1 CASSDGQGAEAFF TGTGCCAGCAGTGACGGACAGGGCGCTGAAGCTTTCTTT
medium-sized TRBJ1-4 16 TRBV7-9 . CASSEAGSATNEKLFF TGTGCCAGCAGCGAGGCAGGGTCTGCAACTAATGAAAAACTGTTTTTT
. TRBJ2-3 15 TRBV5-1 . CASSLGGGNTDTQYF TGCGCCAGCAGCTTGGGGGGAGGAAACACAGATACGCAGTATTTT
. TRBJ2-1 16 TRBV14 . CASSYEVRGAYNEQFF TGTGCCAGCAGCTATGAAGTTAGGGGTGCCTACAATGAGCAGTTCTTC
. TRBJ1-2 13 TRBV23-1 . CASPTGGFYGYTF TGCGCCAGCCCAACGGGGGGGTTCTATGGCTACACCTTC
. TRBJ2-2 15 TRBV30 . CAWSVRELNTGELFF TGTGCCTGGAGTGTACGGGAGTTGAACACCGGGGAGCTGTTTTTT
few TRBJ2-7 14 TRBV7-6 . CASSLVPGSYEQYF TGTGCCAGCAGCTTAGTTCCAGGGTCCTACGAGCAGTACTTC
. TRBJ2-7 17 TRBV14 TRBD2 CASSQSLLAGGTYEQYF TGTGCCAGCAGCCAATCCCTCCTAGCGGGGGGTACCTACGAGCAGTACTTC
. TRBJ1-1 14 TRBV15 . CATSRAPGMTEAFF TGTGCCACCAGCAGAGCCCCAGGAATGACTGAAGCTTTCTTT
. TRBJ2-5 14 TRBV7-6 TRBD1 CASSFQGVLETQYF TGTGCCAGCAGCTTTCAGGGGGTTTTAGAGACCCAGTACTTC
. TRBJ2-5 16 TRBV4-1 TRBD2 CASSQFELAGRETQYF TGCGCCAGCAGCCAATTTGAGCTAGCGGGGAGAGAGACCCAGTACTTC
. TRBJ1-4 13 TRBV30 TRBD1 CAGLRTGVEKLFF TGTGCCGGCCTAAGGACAGGGGTAGAAAAACTGTTTTTT